The clone carrying this T cell receptor (beta chain) was observed a handful of times. The antigen remains undetermined. These data belong to a study of beta chain features in type 1 diabetes. General study results and limits: For Type 1 diabetes patients, all four CD4+ subsets carried TCRB CDR3s that were moderately but significantly shorter.

Investigators reverse transcribed all isolated RNA, so they sequenced expressed TCRB transcripts. Profiled with immunoSEQ multiplex PCR; TCRdb holds only in-frame clones, not every one. The data contain some 330,000 clones, roughly an eighth of them singletons. The CDR3 spans 12 residues. Trimming took off 7 bases at V and 4 bases at J, with 11 bases between the two ends. CDR1 SGHRS and CDR2 YFSETQ come from the germline V gene. The sequence derives from a woman between 18 and 30 years old with type 1 diabetes. The sequencing sample was made of naive CD4+ T cells from blood. The chain is built from TRBV5-1 and TRBJ2-5; D perhaps matches TRBD2 (5 bases). CDR3 DNA: TGCGCCAGCTCCATGGAGGTAGAGACCCAGTACTTC. It yields the protein CASSMEVETQYF.